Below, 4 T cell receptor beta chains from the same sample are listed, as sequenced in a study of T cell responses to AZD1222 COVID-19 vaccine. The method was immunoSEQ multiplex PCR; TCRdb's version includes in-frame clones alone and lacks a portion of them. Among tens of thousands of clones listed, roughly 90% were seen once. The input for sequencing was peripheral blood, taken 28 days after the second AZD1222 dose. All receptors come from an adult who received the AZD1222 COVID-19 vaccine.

The CDR3 loop is CASSPSRGRAFF. Here the CDR3 DNA reads TGTGCCAGCAGCCCCTCGCGGGGTCGAGCTTTCTTT. The chain links TRBV3-1 (or the pseudogene TRBV3-2) to TRBJ1-1, with D unclear. The CDR3 spans 12 residues. From germline, CDR1 is LGHDT and CDR2 YNNKEL (reference sequence). Trimming took off 4 bases at V and 10 bases at J, with 13 bases between the two ends.

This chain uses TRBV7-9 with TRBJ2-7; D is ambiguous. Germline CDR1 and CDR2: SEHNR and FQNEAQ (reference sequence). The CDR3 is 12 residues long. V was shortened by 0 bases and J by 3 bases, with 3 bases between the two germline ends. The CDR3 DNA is TGTGCCAGCAGCTTAGCGCTCTACGAGCAGTACTTC. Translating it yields CASSLALYEQYF.

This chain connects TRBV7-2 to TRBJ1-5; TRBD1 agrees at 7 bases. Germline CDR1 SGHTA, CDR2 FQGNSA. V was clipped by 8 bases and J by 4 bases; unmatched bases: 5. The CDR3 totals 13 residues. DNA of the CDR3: TGTGCCAGCGGAGGGACAGTAAATCAGCCCCAGCATTTT. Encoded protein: CASGGTVNQPQHF.

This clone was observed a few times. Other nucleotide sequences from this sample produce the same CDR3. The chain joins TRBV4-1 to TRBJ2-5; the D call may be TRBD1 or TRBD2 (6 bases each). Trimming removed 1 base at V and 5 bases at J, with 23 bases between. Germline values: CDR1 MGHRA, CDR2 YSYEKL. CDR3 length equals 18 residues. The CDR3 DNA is TGCGCCAGCAGCCAAGGTTTGGGTCGGGGGCCGAAAGGGGAGACCCAGTACTTC. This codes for CASSQGLGRGPKGETQYF.